One sample yielded the 12 T cell receptor beta chains listed below, sequenced in a study of CD8 T cell repertoires and HIV-1 epitope variants. The data were produced by immunoSEQ multiplex PCR, yet TCRdb's version contains in-frame clones alone and is incomplete. The top ten clones hold approximately 42% of a sample with about 3,100 clones, approximately 71% of them seen once. For these receptors, no antigen is known. The sample taken for sequencing was cultured CD8+ T cells derived from PBMCs. The receptors were sampled from a male donor with HIV.

In its sample, this clone was seen a few times. The V gene is TRBV4-3, the J gene TRBJ1-1, with D uncertain. Per germline, CDR1 LGHNA and CDR2 YSLEER. The V and J ends lost 4 bases and 4 bases respectively, with 16 bases between them. The CDR3 covers 15 residues. CDR3 residues: CASSRSAESLTEAFF. CDR3 DNA sequence: TGCGCCAGCAGCCGCTCGGCGGAGTCTCTCACTGAAGCTTTCTTT.

This chain connects TRBV28 to TRBJ1-6; D remains ambiguous. This CDR3 has 15 amino acids. The germline CDR1 and CDR2 sequences are MDHEN and SYDVKM. V was shortened by 2 bases and J by 5 bases, with 10 bases between the two germline ends. This CDR3 reads CASSLVGGDNSPLHF. In DNA form, the CDR3 reads TGTGCCAGCAGTTTAGTGGGCGGGGATAATTCACCCCTCCACTTT. Full variable domain (outside the CDR3, taken from reference TRBV28 and TRBJ1-6): DVKVTQSSRYLVKRTGEKVFLECVQDMDHENMFWYRQDPGLGLRLIYFSYDVKMKEKGDIPEGYSVSREKKERFSLILESASTNQTSMYLCASSLVGGDNSPLHFGNGTRLTVT.

The gene calls are TRBV6-6 and TRBJ1-1, with D hard to call. There are 16 residues in the CDR3. The germline V gene has CDR1 MNHNY and CDR2 SVGAGI (reference sequence). V was trimmed by 6 bases and J by 0 bases, leaving 17 bases between them. As DNA, the CDR3 is TGTGCCAGCAGGGCCCCTGAAGGGATCATGAACACTGAAGCTTTCTTT. Residues: CASRAPEGIMNTEAFF.

This chain joins TRBV5-4 and TRBJ2-3; D gene ambiguous. Looked up from germline, CDR1 is SGHNT and CDR2 is YYREEE (reference sequence). CDR3 length equals 11 residues. V lost 4 bases to trimming and J lost 11 bases, with 11 bases between them. The CDR3 bases are TGTGCCAGCAGCCATGACCCGGGGCAGTATTTT. Its translation is CASSHDPGQYF. The entire variable domain, with the rest obtained from reference TRBV5-4 and TRBJ2-3, is as follows: ETGVTQSPTHLIKTRGQQVTLRCSSQSGHNTVSWYQQALGQGPQFIFQYYREEENGRGNFPPRFSGLQFPNYSSELNVNALELDDSALYLCASSHDPGQYFGPGTRLTVL.

This clone showed up just once. The V gene is TRBV7-6, the J gene TRBJ1-6; TRBD1 might be the D (6 bases). Trimming removed 5 bases from V and 7 bases from J, with 15 bases in between. Germline V CDR1 and CDR2: SGHVS, FNYEAQ. The CDR3 spans 15 residues. The CDR3 DNA sequence: TGTGCCAGCAGCCTCGAACAGGGACGGAATTCACCCCTCCACTTT. It encodes CASSLEQGRNSPLHF.

The chain carries TRBV19 and TRBJ1-1; 8 nucleotides agree with TRBD1. Germline V CDR1 and CDR2: LNHDA, SQIVND (reference sequence). Trimming cost V 2 bases and J 1 base; bases outside gene matches: 0. The CDR3 is made up of 14 amino acids. In DNA form, the CDR3 reads TGTGCCAGTAGTATAACAGGGGGGAACACTGAAGCTTTCTTT. Its translation: CASSITGGNTEAFF.

The rearrangement joins TRBV7-9 to TRBJ2-1; 10 bases are shared with TRBD2. J lost 4 bases, V lost 7 bases, and 7 bases had no gene match. CDR1 and CDR2 from the germline V gene are SEHNR and FQNEAQ (reference sequence). This CDR3 contains 15 residues. CDR3 DNA sequence: TGTGCCAGCATCCGAGCGGGAGGGCTATACAATGAGCAGTTCTTC. Translated: CASIRAGGLYNEQFF.

The genes are TRBV30 and TRBJ1-5; the D is unclear. Germline CDR1 GTSNPN, CDR2 SVGIG (reference sequence). The CDR3 spans 15 residues. The V end lost 0 bases, the J end lost 8 bases, and 17 bases lay between the germline ends. The CDR3 DNA sequence: TGTGCCTGGAGTGTAGGACCTTCTTCGTGGGAGCCCCAGCATTTT. Amino acid sequence: CAWSVGPSSWEPQHF.

This clone was detected only a few times. This chain uses TRBV28 with TRBJ2-2, with 11 bases aligning to TRBD2. Losses at the gene ends were 4 bases for V and 4 bases for J; bases not matched to a gene: 11. The CDR3 is 18 residues long. Germline V gives CDR1 MDHEN, CDR2 SYDVKM. The CDR3 region is CASSSTSGVTIFTGELFF. CDR3 sequence (DNA): TGTGCCAGCAGTTCGACTAGCGGGGTTACTATTTTCACCGGGGAGCTGTTTTTT. Full variable domain (rest looked up from reference TRBV28 and TRBJ2-2): DVKVTQSSRYLVKRTGEKVFLECVQDMDHENMFWYRQDPGLGLRLIYFSYDVKMKEKGDIPEGYSVSREKKERFSLILESASTNQTSMYLCASSSTSGVTIFTGELFFGEGSRLTVL.

Notes on this clone: A junction boundary mismatches the germline segment, possibly from a read error. The chain has TRBV7-7 and TRBJ2-3, with TRBD2 identical over 12 bases. CDR1 is SSHAT and CDR2 is FNYEAQ in the germline V gene (reference sequence). This CDR3 has 18 amino acids. CDR3 region: CASSSGLAGVVGTDTQYF. The CDR3, as DNA: TGTGCTAGCAGCTCGGGACTAGCGGGCGTCGTGGGCACAGATACGCAGTATTTT.

V usage is TRBV19 and J usage is TRBJ1-4, with D unclear. Per germline, CDR1 LNHDA and CDR2 SQIVND (reference sequence). The CDR3 covers 15 residues. V lost 5 bases and J 4 bases, leaving 14 bases between the germline ends. The CDR3 is CASSLPTDFNEKLFF. DNA for the CDR3: TGTGCCAGTAGTCTTCCGACGGATTTTAATGAAAAACTGTTTTTT.

Judged by abundance, this clone is medium-sized. The rearrangement joins TRBV27 to TRBJ1-2; 9 bases agree with TRBD1. The CDR3 sequence is 15 residues long. V was pared by 6 bases and J by 3 bases, with 8 bases of the junction left unmatched. Germline V gene data show CDR1 as MNHEY and CDR2 as SMNVEV (reference sequence). The CDR3 spells CASRSGQGRDYGYTF. The CDR3, as DNA: TGTGCCAGCAGGAGTGGACAGGGGCGTGACTATGGCTACACCTTC.